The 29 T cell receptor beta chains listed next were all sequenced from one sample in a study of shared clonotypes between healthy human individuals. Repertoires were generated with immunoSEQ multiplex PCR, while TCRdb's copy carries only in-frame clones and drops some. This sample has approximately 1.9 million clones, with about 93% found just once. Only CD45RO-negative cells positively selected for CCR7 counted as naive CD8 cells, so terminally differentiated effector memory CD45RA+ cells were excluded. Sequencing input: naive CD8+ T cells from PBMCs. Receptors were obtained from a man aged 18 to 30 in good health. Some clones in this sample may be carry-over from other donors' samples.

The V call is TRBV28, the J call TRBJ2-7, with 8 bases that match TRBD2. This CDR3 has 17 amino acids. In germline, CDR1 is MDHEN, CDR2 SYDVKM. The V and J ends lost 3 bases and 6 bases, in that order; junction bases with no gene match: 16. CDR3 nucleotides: TGTGCCAGCAGTTTGGGGGTCGAGTCGGCGGGAGGTAGCGAGCAGTACTTC. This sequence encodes CASSLGVESAGGSEQYF.

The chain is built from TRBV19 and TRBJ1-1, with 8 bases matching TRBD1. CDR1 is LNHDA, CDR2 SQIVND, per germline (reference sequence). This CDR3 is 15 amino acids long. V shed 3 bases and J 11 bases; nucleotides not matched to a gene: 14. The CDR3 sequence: CASSIVAGGGVEAFF. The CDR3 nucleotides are TGTGCCAGTAGTATTGTCGCAGGGGGCGGAGTCGAGGCTTTCTTT. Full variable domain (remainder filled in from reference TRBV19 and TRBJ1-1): DGGITQSPKYLFRKEGQNVTLSCEQNLNHDAMYWYRQDPGQGLRLIYYSQIVNDFQKGDIAEGYSVSREKKESFPLTVTSAQKNPTAFYLCASSIVAGGGVEAFFGQGTRLTVV.

The CDR3 protein is CASSLMGVGSEAFF. CDR3 coding DNA: TGTGCCAGCAGTTTAATGGGCGTGGGGAGCGAAGCTTTCTTT. J is TRBJ1-1 and V is TRBV27, with D unresolved. Germline lookup yields CDR1 MNHEY and CDR2 SMNVEV (reference sequence). Between the trimmed V and J ends, which lost 2 bases and 8 bases, there was a span of 15 bases. CDR3 length: 14 amino acids.

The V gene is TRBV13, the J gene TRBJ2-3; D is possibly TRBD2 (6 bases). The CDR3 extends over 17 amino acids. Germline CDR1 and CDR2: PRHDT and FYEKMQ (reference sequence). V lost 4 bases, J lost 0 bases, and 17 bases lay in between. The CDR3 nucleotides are TGTGCCAGCAGCTCTAGTTGGGCTAGCGAGAGCACAGATACGCAGTATTTT. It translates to CASSSSWASESTDTQYF.

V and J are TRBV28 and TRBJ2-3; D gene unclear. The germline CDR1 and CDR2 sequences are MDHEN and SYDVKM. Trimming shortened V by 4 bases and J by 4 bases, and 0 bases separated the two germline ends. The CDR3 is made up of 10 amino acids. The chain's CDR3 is CASSSDTQYF. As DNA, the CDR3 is TGTGCCAGCAGTTCAGATACGCAGTATTTT.

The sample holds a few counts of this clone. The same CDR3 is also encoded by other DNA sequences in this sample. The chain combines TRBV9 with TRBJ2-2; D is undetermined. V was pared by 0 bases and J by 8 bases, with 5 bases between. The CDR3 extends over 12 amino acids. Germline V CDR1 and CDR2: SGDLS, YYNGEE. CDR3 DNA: TGTGCCAGCAGCGTAGGTCGAGGGGAGCTGTTTTTT. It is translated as CASSVGRGELFF. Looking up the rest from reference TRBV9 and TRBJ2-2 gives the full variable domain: DSGVTQTPKHLITATGQRVTLRCSPRSGDLSVYWYQQSLDQGLQFLIQYYNGEERAKGNILERFSAQQFPDLHSELNLSSLELGDSALYFCASSVGRGELFFGEGSRLTVL.

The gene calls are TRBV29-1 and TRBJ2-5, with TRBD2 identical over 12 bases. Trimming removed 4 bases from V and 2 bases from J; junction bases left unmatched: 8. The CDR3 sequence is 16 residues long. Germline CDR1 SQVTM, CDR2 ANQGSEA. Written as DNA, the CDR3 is TGCAGCGTTGTGAGGACTAGCGGGGACCCACAAGAGACCCAGTACTTC. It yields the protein CSVVRTSGDPQETQYF.

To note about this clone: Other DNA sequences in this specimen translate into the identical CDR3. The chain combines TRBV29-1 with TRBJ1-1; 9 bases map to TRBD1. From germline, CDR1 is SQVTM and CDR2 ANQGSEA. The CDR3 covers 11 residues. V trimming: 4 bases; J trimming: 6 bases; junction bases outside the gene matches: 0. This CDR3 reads CSVGQGAEAFF. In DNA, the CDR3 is TGCAGCGTTGGACAGGGGGCTGAAGCTTTCTTT.

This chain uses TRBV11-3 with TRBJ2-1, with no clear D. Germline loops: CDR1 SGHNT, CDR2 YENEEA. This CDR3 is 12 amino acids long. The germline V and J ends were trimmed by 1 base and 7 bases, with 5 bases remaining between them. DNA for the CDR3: TGTGCCAGCAGCTTAGGTGAGAATGAGCAGTTCTTC. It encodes CASSLGENEQFF.

CDR3: CAARGLAGESYNEQFF. Here the CDR3 DNA reads TGTGCCGCAAGGGGACTAGCGGGAGAATCATACAATGAGCAGTTCTTC. This chain links TRBV30 with TRBJ2-1, with TRBD2 matching 14 bases. There are 16 residues in the CDR3. Germline CDR1 and CDR2: GTSNPN and SVGIG (reference sequence). The V segment lost 8 bases and the J segment 4 bases; nucleotides outside the gene matches: 10.

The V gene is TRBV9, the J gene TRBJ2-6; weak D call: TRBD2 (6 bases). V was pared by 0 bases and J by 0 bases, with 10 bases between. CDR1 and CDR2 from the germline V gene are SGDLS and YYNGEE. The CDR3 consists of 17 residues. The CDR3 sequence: CASSVVRESSGANVLTF. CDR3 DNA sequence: TGTGCCAGCAGCGTAGTTCGGGAGAGCTCTGGGGCCAACGTCCTGACTTTC.

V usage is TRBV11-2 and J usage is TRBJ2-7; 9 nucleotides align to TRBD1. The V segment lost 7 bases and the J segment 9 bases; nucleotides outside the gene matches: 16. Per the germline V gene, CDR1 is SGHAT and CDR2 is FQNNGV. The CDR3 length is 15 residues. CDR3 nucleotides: TGTGCCAGCACACTTAGTCCGGACAGGGGTCGGGGGCAGTACTTC. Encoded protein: CASTLSPDRGRGQYF.

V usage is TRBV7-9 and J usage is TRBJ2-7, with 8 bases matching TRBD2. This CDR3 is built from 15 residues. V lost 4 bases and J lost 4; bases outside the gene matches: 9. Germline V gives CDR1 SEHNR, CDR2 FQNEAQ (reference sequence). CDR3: CASSSAAGAFYEQYF. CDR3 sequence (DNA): TGTGCCAGCAGCTCCGCAGCGGGAGCGTTTTACGAGCAGTACTTC.

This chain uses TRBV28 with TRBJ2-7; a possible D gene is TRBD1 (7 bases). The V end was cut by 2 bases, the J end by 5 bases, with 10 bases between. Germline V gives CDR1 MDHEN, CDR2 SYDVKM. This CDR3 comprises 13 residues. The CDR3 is CASSLGRGDEQYF. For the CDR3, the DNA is TGTGCCAGCAGTTTAGGCAGGGGGGACGAGCAGTACTTC. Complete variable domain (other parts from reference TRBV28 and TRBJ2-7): DVKVTQSSRYLVKRTGEKVFLECVQDMDHENMFWYRQDPGLGLRLIYFSYDVKMKEKGDIPEGYSVSREKKERFSLILESASTNQTSMYLCASSLGRGDEQYFGPGTRLTVT.

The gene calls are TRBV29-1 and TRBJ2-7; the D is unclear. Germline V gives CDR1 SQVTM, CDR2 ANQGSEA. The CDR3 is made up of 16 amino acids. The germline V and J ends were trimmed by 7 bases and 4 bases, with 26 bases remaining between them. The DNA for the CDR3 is TGCAGCGCCGAAGGACCCGGACGATTTGGCTTATACGAGCAGTACTTC. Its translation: CSAEGPGRFGLYEQYF.

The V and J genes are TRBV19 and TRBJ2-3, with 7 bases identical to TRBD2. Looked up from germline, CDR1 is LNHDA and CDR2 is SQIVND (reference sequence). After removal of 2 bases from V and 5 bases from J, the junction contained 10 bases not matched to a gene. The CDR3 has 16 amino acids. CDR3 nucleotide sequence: TGTGCCAGTAGTATAATGGCGGGAGTAGTGAAAGATACGCAGTATTTT. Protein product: CASSIMAGVVKDTQYF.

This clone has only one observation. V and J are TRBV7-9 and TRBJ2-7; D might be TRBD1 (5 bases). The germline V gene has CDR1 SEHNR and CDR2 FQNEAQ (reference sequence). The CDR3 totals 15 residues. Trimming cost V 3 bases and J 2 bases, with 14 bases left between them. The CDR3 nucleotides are TGTGCCAGCAGCTTCGGAGACAGAGTTCCCTACGAGCAGTACTTC. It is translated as CASSFGDRVPYEQYF.

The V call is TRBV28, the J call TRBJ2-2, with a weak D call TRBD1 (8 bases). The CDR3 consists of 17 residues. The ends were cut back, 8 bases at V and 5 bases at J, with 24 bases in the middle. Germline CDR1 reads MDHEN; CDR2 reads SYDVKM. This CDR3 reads CASYSRGLADITGELFF. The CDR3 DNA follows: TGTGCCAGCTACAGCAGGGGGCTAGCGGATATTACCGGGGAGCTGTTTTTT.

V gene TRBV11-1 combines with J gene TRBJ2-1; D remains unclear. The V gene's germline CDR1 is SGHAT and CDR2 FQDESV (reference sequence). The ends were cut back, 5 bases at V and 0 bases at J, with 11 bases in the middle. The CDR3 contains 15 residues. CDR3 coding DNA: TGTGCCAGCAGCAGAGGTCGAAGCTCCTACAATGAGCAGTTCTTC. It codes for CASSRGRSSYNEQFF.

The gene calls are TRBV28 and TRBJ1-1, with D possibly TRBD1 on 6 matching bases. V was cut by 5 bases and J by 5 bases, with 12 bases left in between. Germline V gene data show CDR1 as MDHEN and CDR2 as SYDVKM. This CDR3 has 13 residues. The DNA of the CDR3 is TGTGCCAGCAGTCGTGGGGGCCCTACTGAAGCTTTCTTT. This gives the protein CASSRGGPTEAFF.

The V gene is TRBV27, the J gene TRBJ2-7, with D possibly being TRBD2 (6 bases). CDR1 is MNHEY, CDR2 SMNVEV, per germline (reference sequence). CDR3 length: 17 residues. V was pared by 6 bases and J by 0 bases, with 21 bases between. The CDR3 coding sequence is TGTGCCAGCAGCCAAAACCTCCTCGGAGGGCCCTCCTACGAGCAGTACTTC. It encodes CASSQNLLGGPSYEQYF.

CDR3 protein: CSVADSVYSYNEQFF. Written as DNA, the CDR3 is TGCAGCGTGGCGGACAGTGTATACTCCTACAATGAGCAGTTCTTC. The J gene is TRBJ2-1, the V gene TRBV29-1; D is perhaps TRBD1 (6 bases). V dropped 6 bases and J dropped 0 bases, with 15 bases sitting between them. The CDR3 is 15 amino acids. Germline CDR1 and CDR2: SQVTM and ANQGSEA.

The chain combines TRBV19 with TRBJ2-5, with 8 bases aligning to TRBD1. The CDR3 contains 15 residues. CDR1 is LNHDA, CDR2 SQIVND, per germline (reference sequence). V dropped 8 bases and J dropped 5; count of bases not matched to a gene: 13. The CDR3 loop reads CASAERTGSGETQYF. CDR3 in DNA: TGTGCCAGTGCAGAGAGGACAGGGTCGGGGGAGACCCAGTACTTC.

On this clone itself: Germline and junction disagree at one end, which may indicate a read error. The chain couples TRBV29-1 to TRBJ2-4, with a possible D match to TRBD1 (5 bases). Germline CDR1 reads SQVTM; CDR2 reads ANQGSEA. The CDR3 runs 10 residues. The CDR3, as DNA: TGCAGCGTATATCAAACAGGCCTACTCTTC. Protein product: CSVYQTGLLF.

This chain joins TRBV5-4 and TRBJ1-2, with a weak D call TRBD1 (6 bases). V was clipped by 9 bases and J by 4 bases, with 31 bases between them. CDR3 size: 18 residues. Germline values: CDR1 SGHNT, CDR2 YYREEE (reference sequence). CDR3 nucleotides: TGTGCCACTCATATAGCCACAGGGAGTAGCCCGGGGGGCTATGGCTACACCTTC. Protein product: CATHIATGSSPGGYGYTF.

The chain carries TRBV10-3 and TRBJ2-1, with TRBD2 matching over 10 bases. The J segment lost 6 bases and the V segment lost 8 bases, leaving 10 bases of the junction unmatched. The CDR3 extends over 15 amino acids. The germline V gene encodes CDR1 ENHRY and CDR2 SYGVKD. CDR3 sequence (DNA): TGTGCCATCGGACTCGGACTAGCGGAGTCCAATGAGCAGTTCTTC. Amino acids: CAIGLGLAESNEQFF.

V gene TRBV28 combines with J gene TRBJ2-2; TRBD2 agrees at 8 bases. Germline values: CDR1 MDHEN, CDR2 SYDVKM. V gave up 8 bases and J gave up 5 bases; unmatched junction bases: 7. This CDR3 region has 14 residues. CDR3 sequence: CASQRERETGELFF. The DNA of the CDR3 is TGTGCCAGCCAACGGGAGCGGGAGACCGGGGAGCTGTTTTTT. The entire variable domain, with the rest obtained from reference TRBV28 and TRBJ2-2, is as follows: DVKVTQSSRYLVKRTGEKVFLECVQDMDHENMFWYRQDPGLGLRLIYFSYDVKMKEKGDIPEGYSVSREKKERFSLILESASTNQTSMYLCASQRERETGELFFGEGSRLTVL.

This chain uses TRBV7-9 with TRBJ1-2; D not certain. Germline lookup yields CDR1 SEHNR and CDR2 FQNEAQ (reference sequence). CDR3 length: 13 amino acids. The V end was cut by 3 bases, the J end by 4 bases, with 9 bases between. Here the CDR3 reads CASSFQSAYGYTF. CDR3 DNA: TGTGCCAGCAGCTTCCAGTCTGCCTATGGCTACACCTTC.

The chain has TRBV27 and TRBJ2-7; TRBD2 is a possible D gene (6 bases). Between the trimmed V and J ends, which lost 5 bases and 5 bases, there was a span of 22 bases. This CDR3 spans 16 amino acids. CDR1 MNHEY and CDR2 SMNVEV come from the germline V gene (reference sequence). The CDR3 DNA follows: TGTGCCAGCAGTCCATACTCCGGGAGCGTGGTGGACGAGCAGTACTTC. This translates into CASSPYSGSVVDEQYF.